The 15 T cell receptor beta chains below all came from one sample that was sequenced in a study of cytomegalovirus exposure and HLA in healthy donors. PCR amplification relied on 60 Vbeta primers (plus 13 Jbeta primers). TCRdb keeps only in-frame clones here, not all; method: immunoSEQ multiplex PCR. The top ten clones hold roughly 4.2% of a sample with tens of thousands of clones, under 80% of them seen once. Sequencing was carried out using PBMCs. These TCRs come from a man between 60 and 70 years old in good health and CMV-seronegative.

Turning to this clone: An end of the junction does not agree with germline; a read error may underlie this. The rearrangement links TRBV19 to TRBJ1-2; 9 nucleotides align to TRBD1. Germline V gene lookup returns CDR1 LNHDA and CDR2 SQIVND (reference sequence). This CDR3 region has 17 residues. CDR3 bases: TGTACCAGTAGTATTCGGTCTTGGGGACAGGGCGGCGGCGGCTACACCTTC. Translated, it gives CTSSIRSWGQGGGGYTF.

The chain employs TRBV19 and TRBJ2-2; 7 bases map to TRBD2. Germline CDR1 is LNHDA and CDR2 is SQIVND (reference sequence). There are 16 residues in the CDR3. With V trimmed by 7 bases and J by 6 bases, 14 bases remained unmatched. The CDR3, as DNA: TGTGCCAGTACCACGTCTTTGGGGCGGGGGTCCGGGGAGCTGTTTTTT. The encoded protein is CASTTSLGRGSGELFF. The variable domain in full, completed from reference TRBV19 and TRBJ2-2, reads DGGITQSPKYLFRKEGQNVTLSCEQNLNHDAMYWYRQDPGQGLRLIYYSQIVNDFQKGDIAEGYSVSREKKESFPLTVTSAQKNPTAFYLCASTTSLGRGSGELFFGEGSRLTVL.

The V gene is TRBV4-2, the J gene TRBJ2-7, with D possibly being TRBD2 (7 bases). V shed 4 bases and J shed 2 bases, with 15 bases lying between them. Per the germline V gene, CDR1 is LGHNA and CDR2 is YNFKEQ. The CDR3 sequence is 15 residues long. As DNA, the CDR3 is TGTGCCAGCAGCCCCCCTGCGGGGGCGACCTACGAGCAGTACTTC. Encoded protein: CASSPPAGATYEQYF.

This rearrangement joins TRBV7-9 to TRBJ1-2; TRBD1 agrees at 7 bases. The germline gives CDR1 SEHNR, CDR2 FQNEAQ (reference sequence). The V gene end was trimmed by 4 bases and the J gene end by 8 bases; junction bases not matched to a gene: 7. The length of the CDR3 is 13 residues. The CDR3 is CASSYTGAPGYTF. CDR3 coding DNA: TGTGCCAGCAGCTATACAGGGGCTCCCGGCTACACCTTC.

The chain is built from TRBV2 and TRBJ2-7; D is undetermined. V lost 4 bases and J 9 bases, leaving 7 bases between the germline ends. CDR1 and CDR2 (germline): SNHLY, FYNNEI. The CDR3 runs 10 residues. CDR3 region: CASSVSGQYF. CDR3 DNA: TGTGCCAGCAGTGTTTCCGGGCAGTACTTC.

The V call is TRBV15, the J call TRBJ2-5, with TRBD2 matching over 10 bases. The germline V gene has CDR1 LNHNV and CDR2 YYDKDF (reference sequence). J lost 0 bases, V lost 4 bases, and 8 bases had no gene match. The CDR3 has 17 residues. The CDR3 reads CATSISRTSGYQETQYF. CDR3 bases: TGTGCCACCAGCATCAGTCGGACTAGCGGCTACCAAGAGACCCAGTACTTC.

This clone was found a few times. The chain carries TRBV7-2 and TRBJ2-1, with D possibly matching TRBD1 (6 bases). The CDR3 contains 16 residues. The germline CDR1 and CDR2 sequences are SGHTA and FQGNSA. Trimming cost V 5 bases and J 4 bases, with 18 bases left between them. CDR3 region: CASSQGFSERYNEQFF. The CDR3 DNA sequence: TGTGCCAGCAGCCAGGGGTTCTCAGAACGGTACAATGAGCAGTTCTTC. Based on the CDR3 plus reference TRBV7-2 and TRBJ2-1, the full variable domain is GAGVSQSPSNKVTEKGKDVELRCDPISGHTALYWYRQSLGQGLEFLIYFQGNSAPDKSGLPSDRFSAERTGGSVSTLTIQRTQQEDSAVYLCASSQGFSERYNEQFFGPGTRLTVL.

CDR3 in DNA: TGTGCCAGCAGTTCAACGGGACAGGGGAATGGCTACACCTTC. It encodes CASSSTGQGNGYTF. This sequence joins TRBV27 and TRBJ1-2; 10 bases are a match to TRBD1. The CDR3 consists of 14 residues. Germline V lookup: CDR1 MNHEY, CDR2 SMNVEV (reference sequence). V dropped 4 bases and J dropped 6; count of bases not matched to a gene: 5.

The V gene is TRBV7-6, the J gene TRBJ2-2, with 9 nucleotides matching TRBD2. The CDR3 is made up of 17 amino acids. Losses at the gene ends were 5 bases for V and 6 bases for J; bases not matched to a gene: 13. In germline, CDR1 is SGHVS, CDR2 FNYEAQ. CDR3 in amino acids: CASSPSGGGARAGELFF. CDR3 sequence (DNA): TGTGCCAGCAGCCCCTCTGGCGGGGGGGCCCGGGCCGGGGAGCTGTTTTTT.

The J gene is TRBJ1-4, the V gene TRBV19; 9 bases line up with TRBD1. Germline V gene sequence: CDR1 LNHDA, CDR2 SQIVND (reference sequence). With V trimmed by 3 bases and J by 4 bases, 3 bases remained unmatched. This CDR3 is built from 15 residues. This CDR3 is CASSMGQGGNEKLFF. DNA of the CDR3: TGTGCCAGTAGTATGGGACAGGGCGGTAATGAAAAACTGTTTTTT.

V gene TRBV6-1 combines with J gene TRBJ2-5, with D possibly matching TRBD2 (5 bases). The CDR3 loop spans 17 amino acids. V was shortened by 1 base and J by 7 bases, with 22 bases between the two germline ends. Germline CDR1 and CDR2: MNHNS and SASEGT. The CDR3 DNA reads as TGTGCCAGCAGTGAAGGTTTCTTCGGCACTGGGAGTTGGACCCAGTACTTC. Its translation is CASSEGFFGTGSWTQYF.

The V and J genes are TRBV14 and TRBJ1-6; D may be TRBD1 (5 bases). The CDR3 extends over 16 amino acids. Germline CDR1 reads SGHDN; CDR2 reads FVKESK. The germline V and J ends were trimmed by 2 bases and 0 bases, with 8 bases remaining between them. CDR3 sequence: CASSQTTDSYNSPLHF. The CDR3 nucleotides read TGTGCCAGCAGCCAAACGACAGACTCCTATAATTCACCCCTCCACTTT.

This clone was counted a few times. The V call is TRBV6-5, the J call TRBJ2-1; D gene uncertain. Trimming left V 4 bases short and J 2 bases short, with 3 bases between. CDR1 MNHEY and CDR2 SVGAGI come from the germline V gene. CDR3 length equals 12 residues. The CDR3 DNA follows: TGTGCCAGCAGTTCCGCCTACAATGAGCAGTTCTTC. Protein: CASSSAYNEQFF.

This sequence joins TRBV10-2 and TRBJ1-3, with D perhaps matching TRBD1 (5 bases). Germline assignment: CDR1 WSHSY and CDR2 SAAADI. This CDR3 has 14 residues. Trimming took 8 bases from V and 2 from J, leaving 13 bases between them. The CDR3: CASGAAGTGNTIYF. CDR3 sequence (DNA): TGCGCCAGCGGGGCGGCAGGGACTGGAAACACCATATATTTT.

This clone was observed once. This chain uses TRBV6-1 with TRBJ1-1; no clear D. Germline loops: CDR1 MNHNS, CDR2 SASEGT. V gave up 11 bases and J gave up 0 bases, with 13 bases separating them. CDR3 length: 13 amino acids. The CDR3: CAAARQVNTEAFF. The CDR3 nucleotides are TGTGCCGCCGCCCGGCAGGTGAACACTGAAGCTTTCTTT.